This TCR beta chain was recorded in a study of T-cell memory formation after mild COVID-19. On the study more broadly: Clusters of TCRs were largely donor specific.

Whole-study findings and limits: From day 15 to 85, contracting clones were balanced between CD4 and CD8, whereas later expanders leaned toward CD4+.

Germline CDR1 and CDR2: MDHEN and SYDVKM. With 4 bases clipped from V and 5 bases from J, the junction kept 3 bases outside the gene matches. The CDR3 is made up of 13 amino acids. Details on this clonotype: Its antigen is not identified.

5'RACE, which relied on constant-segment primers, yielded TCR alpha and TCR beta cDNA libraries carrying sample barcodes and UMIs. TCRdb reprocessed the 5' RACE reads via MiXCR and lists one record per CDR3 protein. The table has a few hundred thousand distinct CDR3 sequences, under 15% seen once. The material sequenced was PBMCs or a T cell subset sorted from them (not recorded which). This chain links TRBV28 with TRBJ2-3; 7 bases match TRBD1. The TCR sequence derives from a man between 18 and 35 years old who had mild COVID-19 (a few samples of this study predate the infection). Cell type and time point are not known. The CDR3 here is CASSYTGEDTQYF. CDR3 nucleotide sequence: TGTGCCAGCAGTTACACAGGGGAAGATACGCAGTATTTT.